This TCR beta chain was found in a study of blood T cell repertoires in COVID-19. Study-level background: Acute-phase and convalescent COVID-19 samples originated in the United States, Italy and Spain. The cDNA or gDNA used as material had been derived from T cells, B-cell-depleted T cells, or PBMCs.

Participant-given clinical history determined each cohort assignment. Exposed participants came across a COVID-19 case within 2 weeks before study entry. Germline V gene data show CDR1 as DFQATT and CDR2 as SNEGSKA (reference sequence). The CDR3 extends over 14 amino acids. Trimming took off 3 bases at V and 1 base at J, with 12 bases between the two ends. The data were produced by immunoSEQ multiplex PCR, yet TCRdb's version contains in-frame clones alone and is incomplete. The sample consists of about 260,000 clones, approximately 90% of them appearing once. This sequence originates from a man in his forties or fifties who had been exposed to COVID-19. The gene calls are TRBV20-1 and TRBJ1-2; possible D gene TRBD1, 5 bases. The material sequenced was PBMCs or T cells enriched from blood (not recorded which). CDR3 sequence (DNA): TGCAGTGCTAGTCTACAAGGGGATAACTATGGCTACACCTTC. It translates to CSASLQGDNYGYTF.